This T cell receptor (beta chain) comes out of a study of cytomegalovirus exposure and HLA in healthy donors. Whole-study findings and limits: Later analysis found that TCR beta chains associated with HLA were more clonally expanded than other, equally common chains.

The PCR used 60 Vbeta and 13 Jbeta primers. This table comes from immunoSEQ multiplex PCR, and its TCRdb copy is limited to in-frame clones, with some not included. Here the sample spans more than 90,000 clones, roughly 77% being singletons. Trimming shortened V by 2 bases and J by 8 bases, and 12 bases separated the two germline ends. CDR1 is ENHRY, CDR2 SYGVKD, per germline. CDR3 length: 13 amino acids. This clone turned up a few times. No antigen is known for it. V is TRBV10-3 and J is TRBJ1-1, with D perhaps TRBD1 (5 bases). This sequence originates from a man aged 45-60 years in good health and CMV-seropositive. Sequencing was carried out using PBMCs. This chain's CDR3 is CAISEPQGREAFF. The CDR3 nucleotides read TGTGCCATCAGTGAGCCCCAGGGCAGAGAAGCTTTCTTT.